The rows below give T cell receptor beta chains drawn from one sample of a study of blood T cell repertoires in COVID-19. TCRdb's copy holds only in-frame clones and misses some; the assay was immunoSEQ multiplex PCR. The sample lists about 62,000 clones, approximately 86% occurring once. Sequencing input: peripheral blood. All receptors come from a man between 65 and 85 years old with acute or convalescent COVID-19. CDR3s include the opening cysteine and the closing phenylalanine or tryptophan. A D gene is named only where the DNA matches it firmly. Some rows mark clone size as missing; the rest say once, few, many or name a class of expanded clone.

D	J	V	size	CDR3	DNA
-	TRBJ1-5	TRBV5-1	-	CASSVGGGNQPQHF	TGCGCCAGCAGCGTAGGGGGGGGCAATCAGCCCCAGCATTTT
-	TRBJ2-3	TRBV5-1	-	CASSSGFNRVDTQYF	TGCGCCAGCAGCTCGGGTTTCAATCGTGTAGATACGCAGTATTTT
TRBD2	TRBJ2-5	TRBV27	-	CASSPLGGGETQYF	TGTGCCAGCAGTCCCCTCGGGGGGGGAGAGACCCAGTACTTC
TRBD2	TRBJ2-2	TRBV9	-	CASSVVPSGSSGELFF	TGTGCCAGCAGCGTAGTTCCTAGCGGGAGTTCTGGGGAGCTGTTTTTT
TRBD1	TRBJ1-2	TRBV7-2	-	CASSSSTGGVYGYTF	TGTGCCAGCAGCTCCTCGACAGGGGGAGTCTATGGCTACACCTTC
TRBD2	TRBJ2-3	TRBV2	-	CASSAGTSGSSQYF	TGTGCCAGCAGTGCTGGGACTAGCGGGAGCTCGCAGTATTTT
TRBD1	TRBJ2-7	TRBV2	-	CASTTGVYEQYF	TGTGCCAGCACGACAGGGGTCTACGAGCAGTACTTC
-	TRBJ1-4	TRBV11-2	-	CASSLAGGKLFF	TGTGCCAGCAGCCTGGCAGGCGGGAAACTGTTTTTT
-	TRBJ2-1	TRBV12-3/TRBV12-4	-	CASKDLQGEQFF	TGTGCCAGCAAGGATCTCCAGGGGGAGCAGTTCTTC
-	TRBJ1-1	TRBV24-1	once	CATSDAGTPNTEAFF	TGTGCCACCAGTGATGCCGGGACACCAAACACTGAAGCTTTCTTT
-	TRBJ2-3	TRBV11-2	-	CASSLRLVERTDTQYF	TGTGCCAGCAGCTTAAGACTAGTGGAACGCACAGATACGCAGTATTTT
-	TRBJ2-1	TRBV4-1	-	CASSLEYTRDEQFF	TGCGCCAGCAGCCTTGAATACACCCGGGATGAGCAGTTCTTC
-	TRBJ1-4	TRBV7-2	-	CASSLQGTTNEKLFF	TGTGCCAGCAGCTTACAGGGGACAACTAATGAAAAACTGTTTTTT
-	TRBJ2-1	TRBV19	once	CASSIGASSYNEQFF	TGTGCCAGTAGTATAGGGGCTAGCAGCTACAATGAGCAGTTCTTC
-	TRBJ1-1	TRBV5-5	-	CASSLIDREDTEAFF	TGTGCCAGCAGCTTGATTGATAGGGAGGACACTGAAGCTTTCTTT
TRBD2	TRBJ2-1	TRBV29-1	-	CSVNSGTSAYNEQFF	TGCAGCGTGAATTCCGGGACTAGCGCCTACAATGAGCAGTTCTTC
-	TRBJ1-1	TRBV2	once	CASSDGPRGGTEAFF	TGTGCCAGCAGTGACGGACCCCGGGGGGGAACTGAAGCTTTCTTT
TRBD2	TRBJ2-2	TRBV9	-	CASSVSELAGETTGELFF	TGTGCCAGCAGCGTTTCCGAACTAGCGGGAGAAACCACCGGGGAGCTGTTTTTT
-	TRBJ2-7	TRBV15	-	CATSRDRGYEQYF	TGTGCCACCAGCAGAGATAGAGGGTACGAGCAGTACTTC
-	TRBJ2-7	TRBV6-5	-	CASRAGIAYEQYF	TGTGCCAGCAGGGCGGGTATAGCCTACGAGCAGTACTTC
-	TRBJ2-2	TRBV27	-	CASSLQGDGELFF	TGTGCCAGCAGTCTCCAGGGTGACGGGGAGCTGTTTTTT
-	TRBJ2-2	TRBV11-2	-	CASSPGGEIGELFF	TGTGCCAGCAGCCCCGGCGGGGAGATCGGGGAGCTGTTTTTT
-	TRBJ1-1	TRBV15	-	CATSRAALMNTEAFF	TGTGCCACCAGCAGAGCTGCACTCATGAACACTGAAGCTTTCTTT
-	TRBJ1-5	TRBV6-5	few	CASSYETGRQPQHF	TGTGCCAGCAGTTACGAGACAGGTAGACAGCCCCAGCATTTT
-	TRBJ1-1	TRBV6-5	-	CASSLIENTEAFF	TGTGCCAGCAGCCTCATAGAGAACACTGAAGCTTTCTTT
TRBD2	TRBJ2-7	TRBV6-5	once	CASSRRENEQYF	TGTGCCAGCAGTCGGCGGGAGAACGAGCAGTACTTC
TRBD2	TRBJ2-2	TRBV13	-	CASRITSGSRTGELFF	TGTGCCAGCAGGATTACTAGCGGGAGTAGAACCGGGGAGCTGTTTTTT
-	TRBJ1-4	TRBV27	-	CASSSWQGSEKLFF	TGTGCCAGCAGTTCTTGGCAGGGGAGCGAAAAACTGTTTTTT
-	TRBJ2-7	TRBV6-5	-	CATGLFAGEQYF	TGTGCCACCGGTCTCTTTGCCGGGGAGCAGTACTTC
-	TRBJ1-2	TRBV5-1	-	CASCPSGFGYTF	TGCGCCAGCTGCCCAAGCGGGTTTGGCTACACCTTC
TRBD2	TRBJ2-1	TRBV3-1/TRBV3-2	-	CASSQDRVARRGTSDHNEQFF	TGTGCCAGCAGCCAAGATCGTGTCGCTCGTAGAGGGACTAGCGACCACAATGAGCAGTTCTTC
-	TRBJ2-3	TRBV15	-	CATSREAIGTDTQYF	TGTGCCACCAGCAGAGAGGCAATTGGCACAGATACGCAGTATTTT
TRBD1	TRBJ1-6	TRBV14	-	CASSQYRGNSPLHF	TGTGCCAGCAGCCAATACAGGGGTAATTCACCCCTCCACTTT
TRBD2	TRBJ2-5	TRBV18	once	CASSPPVTSGETQYF	TGTGCCAGCTCACCACCGGTGACTAGCGGGGAGACCCAGTACTTC
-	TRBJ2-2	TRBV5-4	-	CASSLDKNTGELFF	TGTGCCAGCAGCTTGGACAAGAACACCGGGGAGCTGTTTTTT
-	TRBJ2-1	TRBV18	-	CASSVDFTPWNEQFF	TGTGCCAGCTCAGTGGACTTCACGCCTTGGAATGAGCAGTTCTTC
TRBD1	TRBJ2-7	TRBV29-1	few	CSVQLGQGLHF	TGCAGCGTTCAACTAGGACAGGGTCTACACTTC
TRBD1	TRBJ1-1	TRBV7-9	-	CASSLGTGNTEAFF	TGTGCCAGCAGTTTAGGGACAGGGAACACTGAAGCTTTCTTT
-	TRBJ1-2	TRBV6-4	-	CASSLLGGTNYGYTF	TGTGCCAGCAGCCTCCTCGGGGGTACTAACTATGGCTACACCTTC
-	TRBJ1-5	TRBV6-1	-	CASSEGGVQPQHF	TGTGCCAGCAGTGAAGGGGGAGTTCAGCCCCAGCATTTT
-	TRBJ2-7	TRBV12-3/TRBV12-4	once	CASSLAMGNEQYF	TGTGCCAGCAGTTTAGCTATGGGCAACGAGCAGTACTTC
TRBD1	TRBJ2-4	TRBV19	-	CASSGTGLQYF	TGTGCCAGTAGTGGGACAGGACTTCAGTACTTC
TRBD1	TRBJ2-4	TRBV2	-	CASVGRGQGKNIQYF	TGTGCCAGCGTAGGTAGGGGGCAAGGCAAAAACATTCAGTACTTC
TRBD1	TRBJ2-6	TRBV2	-	CASSELGTGVGANVLTF	TGTGCCAGCAGTGAATTGGGGACAGGGGTTGGGGCCAACGTCCTGACTTTC
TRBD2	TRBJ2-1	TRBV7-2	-	CASAPAGGSFYNEQFF	TGTGCCAGCGCTCCTGCCGGGGGGTCTTTCTACAATGAGCAGTTCTTC
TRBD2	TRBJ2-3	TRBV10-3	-	CAISESISGGADTQYF	TGTGCCATCAGTGAGTCGATTAGCGGGGGGGCCGATACGCAGTATTTT
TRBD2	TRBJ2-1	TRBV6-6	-	CASSSSPGGTYEQFF	TGTGCCAGCAGTTCCTCTCCGGGGGGGACGTATGAGCAGTTCTTC
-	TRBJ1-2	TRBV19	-	CASDGNRAGTYGYTF	TGTGCCAGTGATGGCAACAGGGCCGGGACCTATGGCTACACCTTC
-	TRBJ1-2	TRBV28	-	CASRPQGVGYTF	TGTGCCAGCAGGCCCCAGGGTGTTGGCTACACCTTC
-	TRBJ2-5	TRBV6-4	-	CASRGEGWETQYF	TGTGCCAGCAGGGGCGAAGGTTGGGAGACCCAGTACTTC
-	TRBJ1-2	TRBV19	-	CASSIRDYGYTF	TGTGCCAGTAGTATTCGAGACTATGGCTACACCTTC
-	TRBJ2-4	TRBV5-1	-	CASSLEGSIAKNIQYF	TGCGCCAGCAGCTTGGAGGGGTCCATAGCCAAAAACATTCAGTACTTC
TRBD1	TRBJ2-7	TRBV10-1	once	CASSDLVQGAHEQYF	TGCGCCAGCAGTGACCTCGTCCAGGGGGCCCACGAGCAGTACTTC
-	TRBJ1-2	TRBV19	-	CASQRNYGYTF	TGTGCCAGTCAACGGAACTATGGCTACACCTTC